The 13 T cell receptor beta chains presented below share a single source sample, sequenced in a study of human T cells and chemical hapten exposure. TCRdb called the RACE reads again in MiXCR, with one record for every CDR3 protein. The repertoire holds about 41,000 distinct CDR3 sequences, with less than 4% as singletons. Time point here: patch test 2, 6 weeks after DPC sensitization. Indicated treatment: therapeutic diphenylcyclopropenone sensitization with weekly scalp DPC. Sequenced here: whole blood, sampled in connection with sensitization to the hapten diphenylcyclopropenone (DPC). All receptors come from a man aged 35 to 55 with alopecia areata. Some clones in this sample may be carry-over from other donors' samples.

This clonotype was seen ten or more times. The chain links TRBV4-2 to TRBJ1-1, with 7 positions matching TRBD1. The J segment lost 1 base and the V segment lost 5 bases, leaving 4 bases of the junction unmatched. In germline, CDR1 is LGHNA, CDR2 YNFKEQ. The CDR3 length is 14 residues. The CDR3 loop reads CASSMGDRNTEAFF. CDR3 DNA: TGTGCCAGCAGCATGGGGGACAGGAACACTGAAGCTTTCTTT.

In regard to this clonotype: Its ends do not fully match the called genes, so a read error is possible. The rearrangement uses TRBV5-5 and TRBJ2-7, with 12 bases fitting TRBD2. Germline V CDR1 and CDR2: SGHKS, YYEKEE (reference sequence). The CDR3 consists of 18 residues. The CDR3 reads CASSLDASGRVTSYEQYF. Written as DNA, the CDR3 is TGTGCCAGCAGTTTGGACGCTAGCGGGAGGGTTACCTCCTACGAGCAGTACTTC. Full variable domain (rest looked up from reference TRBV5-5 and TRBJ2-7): DAGVTQSPTHLIKTRGQQVTLRCSPISGHKSVSWYQQVLGQGPQFIFQYYEKEERGRGNFPDRFSARQFPNYSSELNVNALLLGDSALYLCASSLDASGRVTSYEQYFGPGTRLTVT.

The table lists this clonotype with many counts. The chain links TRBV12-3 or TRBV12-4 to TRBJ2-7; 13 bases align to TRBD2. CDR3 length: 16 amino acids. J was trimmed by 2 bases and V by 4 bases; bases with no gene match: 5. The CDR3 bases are TGTGCCAGCAGTTCCTCCGGGACTAGCGGGGCCTACGAGCAGTACTTC. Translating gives CASSSSGTSGAYEQYF.

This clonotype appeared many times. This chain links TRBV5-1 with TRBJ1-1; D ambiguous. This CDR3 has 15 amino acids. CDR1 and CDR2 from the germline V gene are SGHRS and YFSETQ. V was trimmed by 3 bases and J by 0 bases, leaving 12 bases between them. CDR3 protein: CASSSLSGLNTEAFF. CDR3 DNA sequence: TGCGCCAGCAGCTCCCTGAGCGGTTTGAACACTGAAGCTTTCTTT.

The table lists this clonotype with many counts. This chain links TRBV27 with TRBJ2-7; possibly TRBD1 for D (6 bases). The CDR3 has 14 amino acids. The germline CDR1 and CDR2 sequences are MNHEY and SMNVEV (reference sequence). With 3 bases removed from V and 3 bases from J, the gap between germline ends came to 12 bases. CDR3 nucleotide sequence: TGTGCCAGCAGTTTCTCCAGGGGCAACTACGAGCAGTACTTC. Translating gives CASSFSRGNYEQYF.

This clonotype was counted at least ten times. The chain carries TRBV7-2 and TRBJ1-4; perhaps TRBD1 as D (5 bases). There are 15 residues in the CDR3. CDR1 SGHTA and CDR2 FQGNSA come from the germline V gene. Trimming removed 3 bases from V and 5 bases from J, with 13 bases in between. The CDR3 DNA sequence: TGTGCCAGCAGCTTGGCGACGCAGGGCAATGAAAAACTGTTTTTT. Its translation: CASSLATQGNEKLFF.

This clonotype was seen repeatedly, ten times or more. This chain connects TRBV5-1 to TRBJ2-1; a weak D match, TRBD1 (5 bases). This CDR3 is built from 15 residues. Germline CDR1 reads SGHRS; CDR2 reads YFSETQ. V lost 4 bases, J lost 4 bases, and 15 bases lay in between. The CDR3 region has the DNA TGCGCCAGCAGCCGAGGACAAGCGACTTACAATGAGCAGTTCTTC. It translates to CASSRGQATYNEQFF.

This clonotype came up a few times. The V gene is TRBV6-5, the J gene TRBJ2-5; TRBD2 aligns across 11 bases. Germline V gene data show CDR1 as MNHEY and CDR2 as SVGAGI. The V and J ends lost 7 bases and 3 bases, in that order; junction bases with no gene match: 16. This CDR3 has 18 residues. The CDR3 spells CASTPPSRLAGMKETQYF. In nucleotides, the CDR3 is TGTGCCAGCACCCCGCCCTCGAGACTAGCGGGGATGAAAGAGACCCAGTACTTC.

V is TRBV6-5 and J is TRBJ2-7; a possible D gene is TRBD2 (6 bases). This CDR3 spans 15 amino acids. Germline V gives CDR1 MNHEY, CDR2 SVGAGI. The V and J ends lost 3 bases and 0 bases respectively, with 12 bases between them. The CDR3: CASSYFAGSSYEQYF. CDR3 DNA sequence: TGTGCCAGCAGTTATTTTGCGGGAAGCTCCTACGAGCAGTACTTC.

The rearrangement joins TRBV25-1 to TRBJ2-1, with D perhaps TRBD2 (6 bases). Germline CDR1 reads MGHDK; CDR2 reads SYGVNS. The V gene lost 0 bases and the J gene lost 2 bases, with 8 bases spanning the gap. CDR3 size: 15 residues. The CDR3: CASSEYGEAYNEQFF. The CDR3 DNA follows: TGTGCCAGCAGTGAATACGGGGAGGCCTACAATGAGCAGTTCTTC.

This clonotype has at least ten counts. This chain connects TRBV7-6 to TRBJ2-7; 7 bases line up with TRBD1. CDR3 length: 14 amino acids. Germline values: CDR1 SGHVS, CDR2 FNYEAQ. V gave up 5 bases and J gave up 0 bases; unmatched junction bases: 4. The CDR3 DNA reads TGTGCCAGCAGCCCGGGACAGAGCTCCTACGAGCAGTACTTC. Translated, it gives CASSPGQSSYEQYF.

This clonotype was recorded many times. CDR3 in DNA: TGTGCCAGCAGCGTAGGGGGTCAGGGCTCGAGGGCTTTCTTT. Its translation is CASSVGGQGSRAFF. The rearrangement uses TRBV9 and TRBJ1-1; tentative D call: TRBD1 (5 bases). The germline V gene has CDR1 SGDLS and CDR2 YYNGEE. Deletions cut 0 bases from V and 11 bases from J, with 17 bases between. The CDR3 contains 14 residues.

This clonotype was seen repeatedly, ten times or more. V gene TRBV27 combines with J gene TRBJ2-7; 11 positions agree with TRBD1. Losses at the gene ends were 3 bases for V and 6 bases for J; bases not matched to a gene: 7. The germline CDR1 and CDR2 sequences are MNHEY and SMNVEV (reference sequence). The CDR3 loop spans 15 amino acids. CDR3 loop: CASSFGQGAASEQYF. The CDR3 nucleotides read TGTGCCAGCAGTTTCGGACAGGGGGCGGCCTCCGAGCAGTACTTC.